This record covers a single T cell receptor (beta chain). Sample-barcoded 5' priming and a J-beta primer mix drove a second PCR of roughly 6 to 12 cycles. In TCRdb, the 5' RACE reads were re-called with MiXCR into one record per CDR3 protein. The sample records some 880,000 distinct CDR3 sequences, approximately 35% being singletons. The data are from a study of blood T cells in healthy people across ages. Per germline, CDR1 DFQATT and CDR2 SNEGSKA (reference sequence). This CDR3 has 13 amino acids. The genes are TRBV20-1 and TRBJ2-7; tentative D call: TRBD2 (5 bases). The end of the DNA is better explained by TRBJ2-5, so the J call may be wrong. The source material was blood. The origin of this receptor is a man aged 18 to 30 in good health. CDR3 sequence (DNA): TGCAGTGCTAGCCTGACGGGGTTAGAGACCCAGTACTTC. It is translated as CSASLTGLETQYF.